This record covers a single T cell receptor (beta chain). Antigen: not known. This could be a read error, since a much larger clone is one nucleotide away. The source of the sample is a study of molecular identifiers for immune sequencing clone quantification. Overall study results and limits: Detecting spiked Jurkat TCR RNA from one cell among one million naive cells was reportedly possible.

In preparing bulk TCR libraries, previously described methods and listed TCR primers were used. TCRdb fed the PCR reads into MiXCR, producing one record per CDR3 protein. The sample consists of around 460,000 distinct CDR3 sequences, about 25% of them appearing once. The ends lost 5 bases at V and 6 bases at J; junction bases unmatched: 4. CDR3 length: 13 residues. Germline lookup yields CDR1 SEHNR and CDR2 FQNEAQ (reference sequence). Investigators produced naive CD8 libraries from about 20,000 to 1,000,000 sorted cells, drawing on 10%, 30% or 50% RNA. Naive CD8 T cells were sorted, and the gate applied was CD8+CD4-CCR7+CD45RA+.

What was sequenced was naive CD8+ T cells from blood, with Jurkat cell RNA spiked in. Subset meaning: FACS-sorted CD8+CD4-CCR7+CD45RA+ naive T cells. This rearrangement joins TRBV7-9 to TRBJ2-7; 10 bases map to TRBD1. This receptor was identified in a human donor in good health. Some libraries in this study had Jurkat cell RNA spiked in. Here the CDR3 reads CASSLGQGTEQYF. Written as DNA, the CDR3 is TGTGCCAGCAGCCTGGGACAGGGGACCGAGCAGTACTTC.